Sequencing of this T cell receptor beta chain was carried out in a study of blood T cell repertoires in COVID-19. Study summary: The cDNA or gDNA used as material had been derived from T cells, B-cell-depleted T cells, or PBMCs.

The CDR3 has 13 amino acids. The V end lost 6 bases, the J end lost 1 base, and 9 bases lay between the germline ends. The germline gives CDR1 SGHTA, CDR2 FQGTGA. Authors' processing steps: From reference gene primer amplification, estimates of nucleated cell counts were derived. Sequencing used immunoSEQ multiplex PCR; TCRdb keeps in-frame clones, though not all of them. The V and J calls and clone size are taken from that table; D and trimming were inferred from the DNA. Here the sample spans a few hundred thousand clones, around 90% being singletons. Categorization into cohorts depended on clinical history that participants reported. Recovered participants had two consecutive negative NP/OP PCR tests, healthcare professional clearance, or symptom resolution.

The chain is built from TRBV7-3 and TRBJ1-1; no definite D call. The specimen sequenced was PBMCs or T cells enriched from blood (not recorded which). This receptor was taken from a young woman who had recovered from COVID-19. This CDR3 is CASSYSGNTEAFF. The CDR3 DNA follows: TGTGCCAGCAGTTATTCAGGGAACACTGAAGCTTTCTTT.